This paragraph reports one TCR beta chain. Its antigen remains undetermined. The sample holds no much larger clone one base away, and base qualities are not on file. This sample was included in a study of a mutant IDH1 vaccine in newly diagnosed glioma (dated by TCRdb to about 2021). With respect to the entire study: Of the 25 to 35 patients who were treated, around 60% were male and about 40% were female, and the mean age was roughly 40 years. Prior to enrollment, standard therapy consisting of radiotherapy alone, temozolomide alone, or radiochemotherapy with temozolomide had been administered to patients, with the combination being received by most patients. Six visits were used for peripheral blood collection: V03 (baseline), V05, V07, V10, V12 and V13. Longitudinal TCRB deep sequencing was performed for 20 to 30 treated patients wherever samples were available for exploratory analyses.

The library was produced with the immunoSEQ multiplex PCR assay. Rearranged TCR beta chain sequences were amplified using the hsTCRB Kit according to the manufacturer's protocol. An Illumina MiSeq was used to sequence the TCRB libraries. The authors' analysis ran thus. Demultiplexing, trimming and gene mapping were performed with the kit vendor's proprietary platform. Drawn from immuneACCESS, this table holds only the in-frame rearrangements with V and J called that TCRdb kept. Clones are partly lost; checked studies trace under half to an unresolved V gene and leave the rest unexplained. V, J and clone size are taken as reported in that table, and D and trimming were inferred from the DNA itself. Across this sample there are about 67,000 clones, with around four fifths seen only once. The ten most abundant clones make up approximately 4.4% of the sample. Results and caveats for the whole study, not just this receptor: Vaccine-induced immune responses across multiple MHC alleles were detected in over 85% of patients. It was noted by the authors that analyses of patient blood samples could not be reproduced owing to sample limitations. PBMC samples for TCRB deep sequencing were selected based on availability. Pseudoprogression seemed to be unrelated to changes in the top peripheral T cell clonotypes found by TCRB sequencing.

The sample's time point label, in plain terms: baseline, week 1 (first vaccination visit). The treatment or condition label, read with the paper, signifies: pre-vaccination baseline after standard-of-care therapy. Newly diagnosed WHO grade 3 or 4 IDH1-mutant astrocytomas showing loss of nuclear ATRX were present in the donors. The samples were drawn from NOA16, a multicentre, single-arm, open-label phase I trial in Germany that tested a mutant IDH1 peptide vaccine in humans for the first time. Blood drawn at visit V03 was used as the baseline sample for immunogenicity testing. Genomic DNA for TCRB sequencing was isolated from EDTA blood with the DNeasy Blood and Tissue Kit. This TCR was recovered from a woman younger than 30 with glioma. Some clones in this sample may be carry-over from other donors' samples. Source: peripheral blood mononuclear cells (PBMCs), taken from a glioma patient treated with radiotherapy, temozolomide or both.

The CDR3 protein sequence reads: CAIRGTSGNGQYF. The DNA sequence follows: TGTGCCATCAGGGGGACTAGCGGGAATGGGCAGTATTTT. The chain links TRBV10-3 with TRBJ2-3; TRBD2 aligns with 13 central bases. Trimming leaves V shorter by 6 bases and J shorter by 11 bases, with the junction holding 5 bases beyond the gene matches. Sequences ENHRY (CDR1) and SYGVKD (CDR2) are obtained from the germline V gene. The CDR3 has 13 amino acids, counting the end cysteine and phenylalanine. The only DNA kept is the CDR3, 39 bases in frame from the first base.